Listed below are T cell receptor beta chains from one sample, sequenced in a study of shared clonotypes between healthy human individuals. Generated by immunoSEQ multiplex PCR, the TCRdb table keeps only in-frame clones and is missing some. The sample has 2 million to 2.5 million clones, roughly 93% seen once; the top ten hold 0.36%. What was sequenced was naive CD4+ T cells from PBMCs. The receptor set was obtained from a man aged 18 to 30 in good health. Some clones in this sample may be carry-over from other donors' samples. Both conserved end residues are part of each CDR3. The D gene is left open where the match is weak. Clone size appears in some rows only: once, few, many, or a class for an expanded clone.

J	V	D	size	DNA	CDR3
TRBJ2-2	TRBV28	NA	NA	TGTGCCAGCACCAACGGGGGCGCGAACACCGGGGAGCTGTTTTTT	CASTNGGANTGELFF
TRBJ1-4	TRBV7-9	NA	NA	TGTGCCAGCAGCCCTTGGGGTGGACAGAATGAAAAACTGTTTTTT	CASSPWGGQNEKLFF
TRBJ1-3	TRBV7-2	NA	NA	TGTGCCAGCAGCTTAGTTGGGGGTGGTTCTGGAAACACCATATATTTT	CASSLVGGGSGNTIYF
TRBJ1-1	TRBV9	TRBD1	NA	TGTGCCAGCAGCGTCGACAGGGGGCCTTTGATGCCTGAAGCTTTCTTT	CASSVDRGPLMPEAFF
TRBJ2-5	TRBV28	NA	NA	TGTGCCAGCAGTCCCCTCTTTGGTAGCGTGGAGACCCAGTACTTC	CASSPLFGSVETQYF
TRBJ1-2	TRBV5-4	NA	NA	TGTGCCAGCAGCTTGCGAGCCCCTAACTATGGCTACACCTTC	CASSLRAPNYGYTF
TRBJ2-1	TRBV5-1	TRBD1	NA	TGCGCCAGCAGCGACTCGGACAGGCTCTCCTACAATGAGCAGTTCTTC	CASSDSDRLSYNEQFF
TRBJ1-1	TRBV5-1	TRBD1	NA	TGCGCCAGCAGCCGTCCCCCGGGACAGGGCACTGAAGCTTTCTTT	CASSRPPGQGTEAFF
TRBJ2-1	TRBV10-3	NA	NA	TGTGCCATCAGTCAAGACAGTCCCTCCTACAATGAGCAGTTCTTC	CAISQDSPSYNEQFF
TRBJ2-1	TRBV4-3	NA	NA	TGCGCCAGCAGCCAAGAGCAGGGGAGAGGTATGAATGAGCAGTTCTTC	CASSQEQGRGMNEQFF
TRBJ1-5	TRBV11-1	NA	NA	TGTGCCAGCAGCTTAGCGCTCGGCCAGCCCCAGCATTTT	CASSLALGQPQHF
TRBJ2-2	TRBV13	NA	NA	TGTGCCAGCAGCCGGTGGGGGGCCGGGGAGCTGTTTTTT	CASSRWGAGELFF
TRBJ2-7	TRBV5-6	TRBD1	NA	TGTGCCAGCAGCCGGGACAGGGGGCGCGAGCAGTACTTC	CASSRDRGREQYF
TRBJ1-3	TRBV5-4	TRBD1	NA	TGTGCCAGCGGACTGGACAGGGCGAACACCATATATTTT	CASGLDRANTIYF
TRBJ2-1	TRBV4-3	NA	NA	TGCGCCAGCAGCCAAGATCGGGGCATCTCCTACAATGAGCAGTTCTTC	CASSQDRGISYNEQFF
TRBJ1-3	TRBV19	NA	NA	TGTGCCAGCGAGACGGGGAGCTCTGGAAACACCATATATTTT	CASETGSSGNTIYF
TRBJ2-2	TRBV5-1	NA	NA	TGCGCCAGCAGCTTCCTCCTAACGGGTCTTATAGCGAACACCGGGGAGCTGTTTTTT	CASSFLLTGLIANTGELFF
TRBJ2-1	TRBV19	TRBD1	once	TGTGCCAGTAGCTCAGGGGGCGCCGGGAATAATGAGCAGTTCTTC	CASSSGGAGNNEQFF
TRBJ2-7	TRBV7-2	NA	NA	TGTGCCAGCAGCTTAAGTCAGGTCGTGGGCGGGCAGTACTTC	CASSLSQVVGGQYF
TRBJ2-3	TRBV5-1	TRBD2	NA	TGCGCCAGCAGCTTAACGACTAGCGGGAGGGCCGGTCAAACAGATACGCAGTATTTT	CASSLTTSGRAGQTDTQYF
TRBJ1-2	TRBV9	NA	NA	TGTGCCAGCAGCGTAGCCCCAGGGAACTATGGCTACACCTTC	CASSVAPGNYGYTF
TRBJ1-1	TRBV5-5	TRBD1	NA	TGTGCCAGCAGCCCGAACAGGGGCGGGAACACTGAAGCTTTCTTT	CASSPNRGGNTEAFF
TRBJ1-5	TRBV4-1	NA	NA	TGCGCCAGCAGCCAACCCGCCCGGGGTCGCAATCAGCCCCAGCATTTT	CASSQPARGRNQPQHF
TRBJ2-2	TRBV5-4	TRBD2	NA	TGTGCCAGCAGCCCTAGCGGGAGTCTCACCGGGGAGCTGTTTTTT	CASSPSGSLTGELFF
TRBJ2-6	TRBV5-1	NA	NA	TGCGCCAGCAGCCCCGATAGGGGCAGGCAATTTATCTCTGGGGCCAACGTCCTGACTTTC	CASSPDRGRQFISGANVLTF
TRBJ1-6	TRBV5-1	NA	NA	TGCGCCAGCAGCTTGGGCTCAGGGGAGTCACCCCTCCACTTT	CASSLGSGESPLHF
TRBJ1-5	TRBV5-1	TRBD1	NA	TGCGCCAGCAGCTCAACAGGGGGCGGTGGGCCCCAGCATTTT	CASSSTGGGGPQHF
TRBJ2-5	TRBV1	NA	NA	TGCACTCCCGGATGCCCGAGGGAGGGACAGTCAGAAGAGACCCAGTACTTC	CTPGCPREGQSEETQYF
TRBJ2-6	TRBV5-1	NA	NA	TGCGCCAGCAGCTTGCAGGGGTACTCTGGGGCCAACGTCCTGACTTTC	CASSLQGYSGANVLTF
TRBJ1-1	TRBV7-2	TRBD1	NA	TGTGCCAGCAGCTCACAACAGGGGGTTACTGAAGCTTTCTTT	CASSSQQGVTEAFF
TRBJ2-2	TRBV28	TRBD2	NA	TGTGCCAGCAGCGCACCCGGGCGGGAGGGCCGCTTCGGGGAGCTGTTTTTT	CASSAPGREGRFGELFF
TRBJ2-5	TRBV4-2	TRBD1	NA	TGTGCCAGCAGCCATGGACAGGGGTCAGAGACCCAGTACTTC	CASSHGQGSETQYF
TRBJ2-7	TRBV21-1	NA	NA	TGTGCCAGCAGAGACAGGGGCGGCGGGCAGTACTTC	CASRDRGGGQYF
TRBJ2-2	TRBV5-4	NA	NA	TGTGCCAGCAGCCCCTCTCTCAGGACAGACAACACCGGGGAGCTGTTTTTT	CASSPSLRTDNTGELFF
TRBJ2-1	TRBV18	NA	NA	TGTGCCAGCTCGCCTCCGGGTTCGGGCAATGAGCAGTTCTTC	CASSPPGSGNEQFF
TRBJ1-3	TRBV18	TRBD1	NA	TGTGCCAGCTCACCCGGGACAGACTCTGGAAACACCATATATTTT	CASSPGTDSGNTIYF
TRBJ2-7	TRBV18	NA	NA	TGTGCCAGCTCACCGACCCCTGACGCCGCCTACGAGCAGTACTTC	CASSPTPDAAYEQYF
TRBJ2-3	TRBV5-4	TRBD2	NA	TGTGCCAGCGGCTCCCGGACTAGATCCACAGATACGCAGTATTTT	CASGSRTRSTDTQYF
TRBJ1-1	TRBV7-8	NA	NA	TGTGCCAGCAGCTTAAGACCCCTGGTGCAAGGGGATGAAGCTTTCTTT	CASSLRPLVQGDEAFF
TRBJ1-5	TRBV10-3	NA	NA	TGTGCCATCAGTGAGCCAAATGGCAGGGATCGGCAGCCCCAGCATTTT	CAISEPNGRDRQPQHF